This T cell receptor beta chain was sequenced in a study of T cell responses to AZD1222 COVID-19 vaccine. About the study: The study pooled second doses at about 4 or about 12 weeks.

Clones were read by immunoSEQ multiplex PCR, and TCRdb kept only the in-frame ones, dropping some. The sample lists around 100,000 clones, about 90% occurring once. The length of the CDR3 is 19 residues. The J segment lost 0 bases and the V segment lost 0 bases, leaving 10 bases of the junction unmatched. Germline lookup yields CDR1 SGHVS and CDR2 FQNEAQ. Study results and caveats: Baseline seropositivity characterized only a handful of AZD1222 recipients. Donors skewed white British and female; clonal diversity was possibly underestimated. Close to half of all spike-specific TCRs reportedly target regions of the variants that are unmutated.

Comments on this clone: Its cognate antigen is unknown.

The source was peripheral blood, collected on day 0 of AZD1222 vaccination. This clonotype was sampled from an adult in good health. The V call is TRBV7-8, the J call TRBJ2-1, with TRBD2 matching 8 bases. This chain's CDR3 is CASSLAWASGLSSYNEQFF. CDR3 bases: TGTGCCAGCAGCTTAGCGTGGGCTAGCGGGCTGAGCTCCTACAATGAGCAGTTCTTC.